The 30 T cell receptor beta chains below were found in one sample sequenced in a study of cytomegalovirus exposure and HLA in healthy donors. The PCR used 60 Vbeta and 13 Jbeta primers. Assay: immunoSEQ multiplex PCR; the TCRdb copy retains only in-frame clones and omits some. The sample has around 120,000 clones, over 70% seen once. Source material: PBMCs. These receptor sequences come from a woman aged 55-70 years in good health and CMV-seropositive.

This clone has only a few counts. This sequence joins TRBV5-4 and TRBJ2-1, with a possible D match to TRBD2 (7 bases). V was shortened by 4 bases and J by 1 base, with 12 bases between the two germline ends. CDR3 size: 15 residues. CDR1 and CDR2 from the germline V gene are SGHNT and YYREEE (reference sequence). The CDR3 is CASSPRGGSYNEQFF. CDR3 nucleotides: TGTGCCAGCAGCCCGAGGGGGGGATCCTACAATGAGCAGTTCTTC.

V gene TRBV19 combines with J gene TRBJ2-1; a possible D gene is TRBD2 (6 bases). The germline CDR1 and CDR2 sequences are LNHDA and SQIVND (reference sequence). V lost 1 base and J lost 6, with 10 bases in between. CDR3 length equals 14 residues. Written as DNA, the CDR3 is TGTGCCAGTAGTATAGTAGCGGTCCTCAATGAGCAGTTCTTC. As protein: CASSIVAVLNEQFF.

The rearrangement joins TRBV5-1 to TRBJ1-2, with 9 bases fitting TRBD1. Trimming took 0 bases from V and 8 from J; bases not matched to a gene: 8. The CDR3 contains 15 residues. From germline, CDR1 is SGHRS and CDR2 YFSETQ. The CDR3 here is CASSLDGDRDQGYTF. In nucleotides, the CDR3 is TGCGCCAGCAGCTTGGACGGGGACAGGGATCAGGGCTACACCTTC.

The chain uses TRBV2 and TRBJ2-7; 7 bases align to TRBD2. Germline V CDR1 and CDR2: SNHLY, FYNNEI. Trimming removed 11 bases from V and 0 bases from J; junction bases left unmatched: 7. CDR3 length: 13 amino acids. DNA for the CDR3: TGTGCCGGCGCGGGGGAAAGCTCCTACGAGCAGTACTTC. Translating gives CAGAGESSYEQYF.

CDR3 region: CASSRADPLTVAAFF. DNA of the CDR3: TGTGCCAGCTCACGGGCAGATCCCCTGACGGTGGCAGCTTTCTTT. The genes are TRBV18 and TRBJ1-1, with D uncertain. CDR3 length equals 15 residues. V lost 4 bases to trimming and J lost 10 bases, with 22 bases between them. Germline CDR1 KGHSH, CDR2 LQKENI.

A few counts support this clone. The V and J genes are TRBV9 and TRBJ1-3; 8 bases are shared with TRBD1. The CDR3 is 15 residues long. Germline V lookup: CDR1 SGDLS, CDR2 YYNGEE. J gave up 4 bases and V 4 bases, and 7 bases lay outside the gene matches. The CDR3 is CASSQRGDRGNTIYF. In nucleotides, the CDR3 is TGTGCCAGCAGCCAACGCGGGGACAGGGGAAACACCATATATTTT.

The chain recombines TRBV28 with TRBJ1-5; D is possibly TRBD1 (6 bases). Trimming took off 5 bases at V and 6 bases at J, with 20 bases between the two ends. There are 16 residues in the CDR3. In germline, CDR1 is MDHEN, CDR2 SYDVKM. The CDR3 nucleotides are TGTGCCAGCAGTCTCCTCTTAGGACCAGGGGTTCAGCCCCAGCATTTT. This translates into CASSLLLGPGVQPQHF.

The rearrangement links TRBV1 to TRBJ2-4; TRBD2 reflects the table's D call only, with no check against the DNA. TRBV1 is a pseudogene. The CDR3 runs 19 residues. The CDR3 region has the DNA TGCACCAGCACCGAGTTGTTACGTGTTTTTATCCCCTGCGGAAACATTCAGTACTTC. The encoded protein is CTSTELLRVFIPCGNIQYF.

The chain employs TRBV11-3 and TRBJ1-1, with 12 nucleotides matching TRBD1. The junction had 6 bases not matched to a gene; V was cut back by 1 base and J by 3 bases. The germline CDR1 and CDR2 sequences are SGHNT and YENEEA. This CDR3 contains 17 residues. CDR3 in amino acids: CASSLGDRGRSDTEAFF. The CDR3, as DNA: TGTGCCAGCAGCTTAGGGGACAGGGGGCGTTCGGACACTGAAGCTTTCTTT. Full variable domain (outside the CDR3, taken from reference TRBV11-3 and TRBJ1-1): EAGVVQSPRYKIIEKKQPVAFWCNPISGHNTLYWYLQNLGQGPELLIRYENEEAVDDSQLPKDRFSAERLKGVDSTLKIQPAELGDSAVYLCASSLGDRGRSDTEAFFGQGTRLTVV.

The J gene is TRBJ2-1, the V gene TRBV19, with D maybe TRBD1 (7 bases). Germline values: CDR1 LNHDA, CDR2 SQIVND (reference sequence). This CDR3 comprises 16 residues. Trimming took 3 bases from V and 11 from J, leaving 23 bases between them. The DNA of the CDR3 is TGTGCCAGTAGTATCGGGGGTCAGGGGGTATTAATGAAGCAGTTCTTC. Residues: CASSIGGQGVLMKQFF.

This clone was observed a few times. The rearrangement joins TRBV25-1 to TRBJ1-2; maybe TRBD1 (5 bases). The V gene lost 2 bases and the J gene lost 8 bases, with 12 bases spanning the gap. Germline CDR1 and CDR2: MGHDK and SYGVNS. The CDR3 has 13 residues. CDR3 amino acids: CASSEMGQRGYTF. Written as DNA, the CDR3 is TGTGCCAGCAGTGAAATGGGGCAGAGGGGCTACACCTTC.

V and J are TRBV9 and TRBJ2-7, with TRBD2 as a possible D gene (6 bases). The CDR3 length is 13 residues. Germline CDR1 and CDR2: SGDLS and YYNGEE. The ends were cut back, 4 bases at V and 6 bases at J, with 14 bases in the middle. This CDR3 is CASSPQLGGEQYF. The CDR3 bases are TGTGCCAGCAGCCCCCAGTTGGGGGGCGAGCAGTACTTC. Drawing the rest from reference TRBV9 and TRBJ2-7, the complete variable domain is DSGVTQTPKHLITATGQRVTLRCSPRSGDLSVYWYQQSLDQGLQFLIQYYNGEERAKGNILERFSAQQFPDLHSELNLSSLELGDSALYFCASSPQLGGEQYFGPGTRLTVT.

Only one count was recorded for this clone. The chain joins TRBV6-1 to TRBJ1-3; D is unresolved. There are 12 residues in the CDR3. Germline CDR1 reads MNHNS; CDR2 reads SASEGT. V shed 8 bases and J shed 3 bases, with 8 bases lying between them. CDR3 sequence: CASSTGGNTIYF. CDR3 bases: TGTGCCAGCTCGACTGGTGGAAACACCATATATTTT.

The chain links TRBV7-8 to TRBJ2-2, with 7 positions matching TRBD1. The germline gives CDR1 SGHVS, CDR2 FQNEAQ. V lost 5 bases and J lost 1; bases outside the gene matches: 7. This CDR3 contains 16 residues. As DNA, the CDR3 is TGTGCCAGCAGCCCAGCCAGGACAGGGAACACCGGGGAGCTGTTTTTT. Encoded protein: CASSPARTGNTGELFF.

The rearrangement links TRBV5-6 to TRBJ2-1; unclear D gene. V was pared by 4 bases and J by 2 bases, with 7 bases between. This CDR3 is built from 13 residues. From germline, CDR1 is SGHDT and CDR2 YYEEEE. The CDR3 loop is CASSPRTYNEQFF. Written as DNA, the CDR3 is TGTGCCAGCAGCCCCAGGACCTACAATGAGCAGTTCTTC.

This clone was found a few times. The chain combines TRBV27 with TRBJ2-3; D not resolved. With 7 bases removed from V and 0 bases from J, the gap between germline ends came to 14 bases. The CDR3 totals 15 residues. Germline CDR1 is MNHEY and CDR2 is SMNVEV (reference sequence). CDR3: CASIPLGGSTDTQYF. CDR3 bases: TGTGCCAGCATTCCCCTAGGTGGAAGCACAGATACGCAGTATTTT.

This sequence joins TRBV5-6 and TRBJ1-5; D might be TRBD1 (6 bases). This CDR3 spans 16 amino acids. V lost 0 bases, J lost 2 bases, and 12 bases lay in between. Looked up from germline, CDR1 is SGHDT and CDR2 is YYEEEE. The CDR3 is CASSLARGLGNQPQHF. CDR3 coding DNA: TGTGCCAGCAGCTTGGCCAGGGGCTTGGGCAATCAGCCCCAGCATTTT.

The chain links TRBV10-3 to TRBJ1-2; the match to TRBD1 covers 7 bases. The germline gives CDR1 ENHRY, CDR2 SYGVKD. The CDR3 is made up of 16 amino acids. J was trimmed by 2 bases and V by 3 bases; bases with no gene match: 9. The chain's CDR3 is CAISDRQGGGNYGYTF. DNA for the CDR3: TGTGCCATCAGTGATCGACAGGGTGGGGGGAACTATGGCTACACCTTC.

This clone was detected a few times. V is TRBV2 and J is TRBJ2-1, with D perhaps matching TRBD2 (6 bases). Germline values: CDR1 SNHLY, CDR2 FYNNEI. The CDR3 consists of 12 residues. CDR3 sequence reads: CARRGGDNEQFF. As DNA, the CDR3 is TGTGCTCGTAGGGGCGGGGACAATGAGCAGTTCTTC.

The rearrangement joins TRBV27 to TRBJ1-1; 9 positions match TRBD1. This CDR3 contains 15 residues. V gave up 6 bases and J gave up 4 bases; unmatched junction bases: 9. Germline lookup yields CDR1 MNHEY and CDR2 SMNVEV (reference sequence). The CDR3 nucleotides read TGTGCCAGCAGAGTACAGGGGGCGGGGGGCACTGAAGCTTTCTTT. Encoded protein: CASRVQGAGGTEAFF.

The CDR3 here is CASSSGTSGGKETQYF. The CDR3 nucleotides are TGTGCCAGCAGCTCAGGGACTAGCGGGGGGAAAGAGACCCAGTACTTC. The chain uses TRBV7-9 and TRBJ2-5, with 15 bases identical to TRBD2. CDR3 size: 16 residues. V shed 4 bases, J shed 3 bases, and the junction held 3 bases outside the gene matches. CDR1 is SEHNR, CDR2 FQNEAQ, per germline (reference sequence).

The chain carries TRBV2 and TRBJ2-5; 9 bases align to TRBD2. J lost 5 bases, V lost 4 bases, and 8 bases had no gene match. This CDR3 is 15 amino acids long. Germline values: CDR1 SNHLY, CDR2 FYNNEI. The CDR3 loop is CASSAQRGALETQYF. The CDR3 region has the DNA TGTGCCAGCAGTGCCCAGCGGGGGGCCTTGGAGACCCAGTACTTC.

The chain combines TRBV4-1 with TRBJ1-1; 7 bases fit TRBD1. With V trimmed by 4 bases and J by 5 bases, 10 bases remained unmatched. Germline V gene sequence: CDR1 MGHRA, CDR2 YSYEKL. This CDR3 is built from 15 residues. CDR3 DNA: TGCGCCAGCAGCCCGGGACAGCGAATTACGACTGAAGCTTTCTTT. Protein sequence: CASSPGQRITTEAFF.

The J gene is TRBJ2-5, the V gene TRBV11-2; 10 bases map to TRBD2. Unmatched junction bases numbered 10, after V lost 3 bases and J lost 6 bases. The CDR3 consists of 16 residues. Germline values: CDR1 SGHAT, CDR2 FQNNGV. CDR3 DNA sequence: TGTGCCAGCAGCTTCAGCCCAGCGGGGGGGCCGCAGACCCAGTACTTC. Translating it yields CASSFSPAGGPQTQYF.

DNA of the CDR3: TGTGCCAGCAGCCCGGGACAGACATTCTCTGGAAACACCATATATTTT. It specifies CASSPGQTFSGNTIYF. This chain links TRBV11-1 with TRBJ1-3; 7 positions agree with TRBD1. Germline V CDR1 and CDR2: SGHAT, FQDESV (reference sequence). V was pared by 5 bases and J by 0 bases, with 7 bases of the junction left unmatched. This CDR3 spans 16 amino acids. Full variable domain (missing parts from reference TRBV11-1 and TRBJ1-3): EAEVAQSPRYKITEKSQAVAFWCDPISGHATLYWYRQILGQGPELLVQFQDESVVDDSQLPKDRFSAERLKGVDSTLKIQPAELGDSAMYLCASSPGQTFSGNTIYFGEGSWLTVV.

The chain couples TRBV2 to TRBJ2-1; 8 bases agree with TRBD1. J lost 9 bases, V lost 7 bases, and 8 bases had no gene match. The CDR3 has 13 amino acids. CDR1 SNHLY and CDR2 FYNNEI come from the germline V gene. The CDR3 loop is CASTQDRAGEQFF. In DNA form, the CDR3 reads TGTGCCAGCACCCAGGACAGGGCGGGTGAGCAGTTCTTC. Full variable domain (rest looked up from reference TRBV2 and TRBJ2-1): EPEVTQTPSHQVTQMGQEVILRCVPISNHLYFYWYRQILGQKVEFLVSFYNNEISEKSEIFDDQFSVERPDGSNFTLKIRSTKLEDSAMYFCASTQDRAGEQFFGPGTRLTVL.

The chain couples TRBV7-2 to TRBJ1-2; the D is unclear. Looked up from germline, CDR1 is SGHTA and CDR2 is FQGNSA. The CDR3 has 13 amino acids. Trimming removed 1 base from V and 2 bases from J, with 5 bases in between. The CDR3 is CASSLVGNYGYTF. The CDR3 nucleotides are TGTGCCAGCAGCTTAGTCGGGAACTATGGCTACACCTTC.

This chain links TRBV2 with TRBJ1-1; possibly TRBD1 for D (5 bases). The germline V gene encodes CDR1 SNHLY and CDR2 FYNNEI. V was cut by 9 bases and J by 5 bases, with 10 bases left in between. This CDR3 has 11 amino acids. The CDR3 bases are TGTGCCAGTGAAGGGGATACTGAAGCTTTCTTT. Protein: CASEGDTEAFF.

The CDR3 bases are TGCGCCAGCAGTCAGACAGGGGACTATGGCTACACCTTC. Translation gives CASSQTGDYGYTF. The rearrangement links TRBV10-2 to TRBJ1-2; the match to TRBD1 covers 8 bases. CDR3 length equals 13 residues. V dropped 5 bases and J dropped 3; count of bases not matched to a gene: 2. Germline CDR1 and CDR2: WSHSY and SAAADI.

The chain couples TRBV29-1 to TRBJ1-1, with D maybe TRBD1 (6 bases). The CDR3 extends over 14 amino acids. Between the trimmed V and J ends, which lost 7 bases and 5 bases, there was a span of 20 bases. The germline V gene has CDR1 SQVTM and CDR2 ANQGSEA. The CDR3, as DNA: TGCAGCGCCGGAGGGCGGGGGGCGCGGACTGAAGCTTTCTTT. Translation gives CSAGGRGARTEAFF.